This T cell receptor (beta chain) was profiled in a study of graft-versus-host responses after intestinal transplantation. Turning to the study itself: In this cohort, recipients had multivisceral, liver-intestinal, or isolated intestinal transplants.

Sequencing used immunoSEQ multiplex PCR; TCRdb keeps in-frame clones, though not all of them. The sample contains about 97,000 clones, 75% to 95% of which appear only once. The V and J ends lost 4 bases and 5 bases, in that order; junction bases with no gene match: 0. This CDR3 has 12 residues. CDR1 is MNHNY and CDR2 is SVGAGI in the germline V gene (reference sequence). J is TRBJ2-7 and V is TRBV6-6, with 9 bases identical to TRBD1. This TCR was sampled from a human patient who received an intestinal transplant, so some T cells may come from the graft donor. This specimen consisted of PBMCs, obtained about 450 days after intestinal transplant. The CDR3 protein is CASSWTGDEQYF. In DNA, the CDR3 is TGTGCCAGCAGTTGGACAGGGGACGAGCAGTACTTC.